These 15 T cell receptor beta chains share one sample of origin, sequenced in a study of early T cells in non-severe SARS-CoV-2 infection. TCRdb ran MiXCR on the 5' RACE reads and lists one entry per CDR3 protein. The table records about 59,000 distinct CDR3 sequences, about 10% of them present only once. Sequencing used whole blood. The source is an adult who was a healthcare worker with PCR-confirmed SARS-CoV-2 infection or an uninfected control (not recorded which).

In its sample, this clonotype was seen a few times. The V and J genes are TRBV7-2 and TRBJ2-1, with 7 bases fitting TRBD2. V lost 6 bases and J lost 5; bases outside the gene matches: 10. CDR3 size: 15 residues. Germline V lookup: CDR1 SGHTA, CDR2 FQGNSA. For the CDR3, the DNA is TGTGCCAGCAGGGTTACCGGGACTACACACAATGAGCAGTTCTTC. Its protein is CASRVTGTTHNEQFF.

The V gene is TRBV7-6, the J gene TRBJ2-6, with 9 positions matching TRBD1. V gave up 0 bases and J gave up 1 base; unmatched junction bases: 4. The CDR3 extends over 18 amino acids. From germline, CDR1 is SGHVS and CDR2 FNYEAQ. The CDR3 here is CASSLADRGRSGANVLTF. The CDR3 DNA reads TGTGCCAGCAGCTTAGCTGACAGGGGGAGGTCTGGGGCCAACGTCCTGACTTTC.

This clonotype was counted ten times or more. The CDR3 sequence is CASSDRVLGDEKLFF. CDR3 sequence (DNA): TGTGCCAGCAGTGACAGGGTATTAGGAGATGAAAAACTGTTTTTT. This chain connects TRBV12-3 or TRBV12-4 to TRBJ1-4; TRBD1 matches at 7 bases. The ends lost 5 bases at V and 6 bases at J; junction bases unmatched: 9. CDR3 length: 15 amino acids.

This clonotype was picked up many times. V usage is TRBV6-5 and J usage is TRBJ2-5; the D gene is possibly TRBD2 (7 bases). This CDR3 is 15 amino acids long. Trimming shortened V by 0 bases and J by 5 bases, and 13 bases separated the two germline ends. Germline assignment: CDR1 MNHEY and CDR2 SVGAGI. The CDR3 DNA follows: TGTGCCAGCAGTTACTCGACGGGGGGCTCGGAGACCCAGTACTTC. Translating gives CASSYSTGGSETQYF.

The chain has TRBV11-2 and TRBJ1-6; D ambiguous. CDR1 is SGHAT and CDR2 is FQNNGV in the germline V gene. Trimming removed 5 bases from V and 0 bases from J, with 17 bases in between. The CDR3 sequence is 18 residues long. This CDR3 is CASSPTHQWSSYNSPLHF. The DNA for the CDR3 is TGTGCCAGCAGCCCCACACATCAGTGGAGCTCCTATAATTCACCCCTCCACTTT.

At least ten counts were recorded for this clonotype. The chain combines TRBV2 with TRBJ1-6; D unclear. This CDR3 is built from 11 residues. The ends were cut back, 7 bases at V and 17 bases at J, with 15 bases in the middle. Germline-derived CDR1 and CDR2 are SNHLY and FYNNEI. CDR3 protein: CASKRGLDFHF. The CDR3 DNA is TGTGCCAGCAAGCGGGGTCTGGACTTCCACTTT.

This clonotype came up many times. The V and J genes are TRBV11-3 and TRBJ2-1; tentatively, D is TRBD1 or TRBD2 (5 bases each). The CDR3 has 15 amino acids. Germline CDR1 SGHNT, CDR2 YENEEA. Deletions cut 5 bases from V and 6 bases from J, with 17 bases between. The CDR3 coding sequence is TGTGCCAGCAGCCCTCCCGGGACCGAAGTCAATGAGCAGTTCTTC. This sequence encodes CASSPPGTEVNEQFF.

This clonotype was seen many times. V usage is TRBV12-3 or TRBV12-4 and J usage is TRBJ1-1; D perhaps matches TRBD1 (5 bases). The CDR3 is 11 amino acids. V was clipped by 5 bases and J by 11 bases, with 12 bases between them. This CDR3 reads CASSPGGVAFF. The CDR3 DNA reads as TGTGCCAGCAGTCCTGGAGGGGTGGCTTTCTTT.

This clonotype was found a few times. The CDR3 DNA sequence: TGCAGCGTTGGGGGTAGCAATCAGCCCCAGCATTTT. Protein product: CSVGGSNQPQHF. This chain joins TRBV29-1 and TRBJ1-5; no firm D call. CDR1 is SQVTM and CDR2 is ANQGSEA in the germline V gene. The CDR3 runs 12 residues. V lost 4 bases and J 0 bases, leaving 4 bases between the germline ends.

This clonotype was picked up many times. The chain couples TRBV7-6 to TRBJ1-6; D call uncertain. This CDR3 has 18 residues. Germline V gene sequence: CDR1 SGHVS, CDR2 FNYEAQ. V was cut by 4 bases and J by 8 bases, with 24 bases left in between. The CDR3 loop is CASSSFKPTSRSHSPLHF. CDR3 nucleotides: TGTGCCAGCAGCTCCTTCAAACCTACATCGCGCTCTCATTCACCCCTCCACTTT.

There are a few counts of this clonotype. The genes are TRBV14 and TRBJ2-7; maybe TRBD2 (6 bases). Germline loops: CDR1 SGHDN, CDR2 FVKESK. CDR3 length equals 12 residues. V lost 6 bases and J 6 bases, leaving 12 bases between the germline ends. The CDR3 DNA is TGTGCCAGCAGGGGTTTGGGAGGCGAGCAGTACTTC. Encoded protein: CASRGLGGEQYF.

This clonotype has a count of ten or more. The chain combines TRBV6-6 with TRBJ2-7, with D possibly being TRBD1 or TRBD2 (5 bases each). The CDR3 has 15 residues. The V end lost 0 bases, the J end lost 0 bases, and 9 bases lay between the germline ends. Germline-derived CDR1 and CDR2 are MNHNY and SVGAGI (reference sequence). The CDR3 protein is CASSYSGTDSYEQYF. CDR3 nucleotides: TGTGCCAGCAGTTACTCCGGGACGGACTCCTACGAGCAGTACTTC.

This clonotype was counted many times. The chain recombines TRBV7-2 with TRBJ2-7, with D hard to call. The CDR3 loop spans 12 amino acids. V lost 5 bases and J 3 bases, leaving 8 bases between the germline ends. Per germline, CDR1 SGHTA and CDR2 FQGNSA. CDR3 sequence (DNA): TGTGCCAGCAGCCCCCCCTACTACGAGCAGTACTTC. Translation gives CASSPPYYEQYF. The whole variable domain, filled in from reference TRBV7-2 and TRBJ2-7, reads GAGVSQSPSNKVTEKGKDVELRCDPISGHTALYWYRQSLGQGLEFLIYFQGNSAPDKSGLPSDRFSAERTGGSVSTLTIQRTQQEDSAVYLCASSPPYYEQYFGPGTRLTVT.

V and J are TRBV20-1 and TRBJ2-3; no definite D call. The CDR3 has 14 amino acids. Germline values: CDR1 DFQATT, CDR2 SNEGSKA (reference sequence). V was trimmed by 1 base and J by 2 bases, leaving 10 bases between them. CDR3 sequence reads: CSARAGPTTDTQYF. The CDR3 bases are TGCAGTGCTAGAGCCGGCCCCACCACAGATACGCAGTATTTT.

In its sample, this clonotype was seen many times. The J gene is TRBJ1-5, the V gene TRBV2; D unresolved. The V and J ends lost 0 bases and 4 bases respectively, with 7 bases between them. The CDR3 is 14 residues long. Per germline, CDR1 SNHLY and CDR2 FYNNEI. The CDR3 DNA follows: TGTGCCAGCAGTGAAGCGAGCACGAATCAGCCCCAGCATTTT. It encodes CASSEASTNQPQHF.